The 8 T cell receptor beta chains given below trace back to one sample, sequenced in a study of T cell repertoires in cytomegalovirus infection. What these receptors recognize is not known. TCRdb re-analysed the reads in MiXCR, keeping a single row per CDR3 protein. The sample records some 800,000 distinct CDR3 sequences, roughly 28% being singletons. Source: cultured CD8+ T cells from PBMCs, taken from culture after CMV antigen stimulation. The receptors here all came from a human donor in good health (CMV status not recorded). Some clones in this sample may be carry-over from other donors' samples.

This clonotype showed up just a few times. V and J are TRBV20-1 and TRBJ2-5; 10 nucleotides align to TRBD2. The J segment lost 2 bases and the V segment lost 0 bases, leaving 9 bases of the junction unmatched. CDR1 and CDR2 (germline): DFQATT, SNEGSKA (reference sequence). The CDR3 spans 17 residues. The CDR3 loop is CSARESLAGAQQETQYF. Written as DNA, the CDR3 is TGCAGTGCTAGAGAATCTCTAGCGGGGGCCCAGCAAGAGACCCAGTACTTC.

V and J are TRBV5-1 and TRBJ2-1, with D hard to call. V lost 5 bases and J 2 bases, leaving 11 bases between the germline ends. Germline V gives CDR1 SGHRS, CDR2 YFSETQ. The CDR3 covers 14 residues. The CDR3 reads CASRYRVAYNEQFF. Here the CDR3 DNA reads TGCGCCAGCAGATATCGGGTGGCCTACAATGAGCAGTTCTTC.

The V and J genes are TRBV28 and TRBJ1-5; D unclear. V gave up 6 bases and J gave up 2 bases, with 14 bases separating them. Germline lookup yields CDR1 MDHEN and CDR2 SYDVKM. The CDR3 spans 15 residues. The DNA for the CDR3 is TGTGCCAGCAGATTGGACGGCGCGGGCAATCAGCCCCAGCATTTT. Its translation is CASRLDGAGNQPQHF.

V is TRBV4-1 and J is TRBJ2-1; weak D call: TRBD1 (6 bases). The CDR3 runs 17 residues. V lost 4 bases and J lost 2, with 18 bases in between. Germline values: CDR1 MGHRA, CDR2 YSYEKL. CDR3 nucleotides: TGCGCCAGCAGCCGCCGAAGTGGACAGTCCCCCTACAATGAGCAGTTCTTC. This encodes CASSRRSGQSPYNEQFF.

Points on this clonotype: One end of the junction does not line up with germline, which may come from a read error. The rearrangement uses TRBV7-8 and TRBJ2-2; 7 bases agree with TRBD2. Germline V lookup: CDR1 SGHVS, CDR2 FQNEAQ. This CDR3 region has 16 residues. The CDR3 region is CASSSSGTLNTGELSF. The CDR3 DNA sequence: TGTGCCAGCAGCTCAAGCGGGACGTTGAACACCGGGGAGCTGTCTTTT.

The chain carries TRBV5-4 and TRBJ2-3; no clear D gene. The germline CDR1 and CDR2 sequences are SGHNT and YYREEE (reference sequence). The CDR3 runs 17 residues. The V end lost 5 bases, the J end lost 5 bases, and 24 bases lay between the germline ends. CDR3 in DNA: TGTGCCAGCAGAGAGAGTGAGACTGGGCCCGCGAGAGATACGCAGTATTTT. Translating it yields CASRESETGPARDTQYF.

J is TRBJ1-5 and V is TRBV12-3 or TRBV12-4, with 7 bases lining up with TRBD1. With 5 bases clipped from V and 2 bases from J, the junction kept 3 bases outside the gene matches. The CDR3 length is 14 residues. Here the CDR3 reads CASSEGQGNQPQHF. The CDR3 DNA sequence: TGTGCCAGCAGTGAAGGACAGGGCAATCAGCCCCAGCATTTT.

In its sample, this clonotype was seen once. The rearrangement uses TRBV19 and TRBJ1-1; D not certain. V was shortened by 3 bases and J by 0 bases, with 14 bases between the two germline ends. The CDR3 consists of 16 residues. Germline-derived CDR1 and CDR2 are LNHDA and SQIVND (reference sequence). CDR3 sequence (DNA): TGTGCCAGTAGTATGAACCCAGGCCTGATGAACACTGAAGCTTTCTTT. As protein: CASSMNPGLMNTEAFF.